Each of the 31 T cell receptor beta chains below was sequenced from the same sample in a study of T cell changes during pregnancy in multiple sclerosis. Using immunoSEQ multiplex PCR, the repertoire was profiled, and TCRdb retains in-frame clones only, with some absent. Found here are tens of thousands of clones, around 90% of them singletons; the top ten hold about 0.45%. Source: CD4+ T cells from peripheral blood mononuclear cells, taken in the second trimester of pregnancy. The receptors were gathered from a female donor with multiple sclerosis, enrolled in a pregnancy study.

The CDR3 DNA reads TGTGCCAGCAGTGGGGTGCGACAGACGAACACTGAAGCTTTCTTT. It yields the protein CASSGVRQTNTEAFF. The chain employs TRBV2 and TRBJ1-1; perhaps TRBD1 as D (5 bases). There are 15 residues in the CDR3. The germline V gene has CDR1 SNHLY and CDR2 FYNNEI. V lost 4 bases and J 1 base, leaving 13 bases between the germline ends.

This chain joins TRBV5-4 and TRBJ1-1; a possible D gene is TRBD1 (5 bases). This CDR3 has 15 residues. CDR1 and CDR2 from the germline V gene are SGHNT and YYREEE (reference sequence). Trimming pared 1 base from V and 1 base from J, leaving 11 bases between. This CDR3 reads CASSLIQQGNTEAFF. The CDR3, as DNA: TGTGCCAGCAGCTTGATCCAGCAGGGGAACACTGAAGCTTTCTTT.

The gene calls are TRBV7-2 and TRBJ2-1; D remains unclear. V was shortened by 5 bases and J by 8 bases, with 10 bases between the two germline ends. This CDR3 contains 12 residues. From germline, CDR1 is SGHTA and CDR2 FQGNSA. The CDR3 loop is CASSPQIDEQFF. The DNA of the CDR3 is TGTGCCAGCAGCCCGCAGATTGATGAGCAGTTCTTC.

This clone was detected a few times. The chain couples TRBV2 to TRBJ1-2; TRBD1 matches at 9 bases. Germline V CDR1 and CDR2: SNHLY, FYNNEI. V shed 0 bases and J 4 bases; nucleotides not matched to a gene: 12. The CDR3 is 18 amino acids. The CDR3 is CASSEATRTGVPFYGYTF. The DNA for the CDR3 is TGTGCCAGCAGTGAAGCGACGAGGACAGGGGTCCCCTTCTATGGCTACACCTTC.

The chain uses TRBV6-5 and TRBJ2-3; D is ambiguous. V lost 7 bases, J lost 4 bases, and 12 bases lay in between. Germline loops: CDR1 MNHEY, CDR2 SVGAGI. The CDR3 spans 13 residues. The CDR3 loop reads CASKYSPADTQYF. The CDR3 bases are TGTGCCAGCAAATACTCACCGGCAGATACGCAGTATTTT.

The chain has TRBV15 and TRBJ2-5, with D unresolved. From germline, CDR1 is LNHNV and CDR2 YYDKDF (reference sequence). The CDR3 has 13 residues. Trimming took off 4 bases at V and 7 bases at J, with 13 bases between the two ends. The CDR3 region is CATSIGQAGTQYF. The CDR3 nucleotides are TGTGCCACCAGCATAGGTCAGGCTGGGACCCAGTACTTC.

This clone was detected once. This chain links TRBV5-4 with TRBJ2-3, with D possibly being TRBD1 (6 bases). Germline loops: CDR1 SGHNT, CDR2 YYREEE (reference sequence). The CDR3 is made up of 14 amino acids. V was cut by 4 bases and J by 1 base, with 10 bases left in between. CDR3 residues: CASSPRTGTDTQYF. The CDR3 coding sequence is TGTGCCAGCAGCCCCAGGACAGGCACAGATACGCAGTATTTT. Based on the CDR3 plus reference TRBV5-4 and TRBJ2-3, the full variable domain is ETGVTQSPTHLIKTRGQQVTLRCSSQSGHNTVSWYQQALGQGPQFIFQYYREEENGRGNFPPRFSGLQFPNYSSELNVNALELDDSALYLCASSPRTGTDTQYFGPGTRLTVL.

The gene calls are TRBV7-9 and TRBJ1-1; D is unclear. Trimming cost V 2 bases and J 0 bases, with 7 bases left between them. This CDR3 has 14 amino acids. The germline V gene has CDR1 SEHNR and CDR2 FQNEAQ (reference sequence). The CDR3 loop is CASSLLSMNTEAFF. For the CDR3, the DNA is TGTGCCAGCAGCTTATTGTCCATGAACACTGAAGCTTTCTTT.

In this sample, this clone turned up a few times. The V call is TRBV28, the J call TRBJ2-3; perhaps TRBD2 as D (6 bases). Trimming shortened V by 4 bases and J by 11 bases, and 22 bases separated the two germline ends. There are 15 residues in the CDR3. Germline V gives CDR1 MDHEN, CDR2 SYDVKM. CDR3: CASSSPGPRGGRQYF. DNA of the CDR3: TGTGCCAGCAGTTCCCCCGGGCCTAGGGGAGGCAGGCAGTATTTT.

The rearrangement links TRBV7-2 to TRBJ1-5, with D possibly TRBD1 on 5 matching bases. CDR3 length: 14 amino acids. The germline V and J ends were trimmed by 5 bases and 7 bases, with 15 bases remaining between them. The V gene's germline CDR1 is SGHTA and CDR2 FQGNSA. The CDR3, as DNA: TGTGCCAGCAGCCCTGACAGTCCCGGGCAGCCCCAGCATTTT. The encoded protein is CASSPDSPGQPQHF.

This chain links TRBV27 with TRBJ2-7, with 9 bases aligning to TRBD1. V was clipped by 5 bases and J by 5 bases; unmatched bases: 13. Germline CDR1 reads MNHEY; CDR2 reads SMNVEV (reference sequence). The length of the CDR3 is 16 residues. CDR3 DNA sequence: TGTGCCAGCAGTCTGACCACCGGGACAGGGCAACACGAGCAGTACTTC. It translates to CASSLTTGTGQHEQYF.

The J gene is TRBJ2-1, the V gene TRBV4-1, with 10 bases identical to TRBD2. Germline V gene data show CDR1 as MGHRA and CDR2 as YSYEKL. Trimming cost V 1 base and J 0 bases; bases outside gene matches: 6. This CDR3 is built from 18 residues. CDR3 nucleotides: TGCGCCAGCAGCCAAGGCAGCGGGGGGGAGAGCTCCTACAATGAGCAGTTCTTC. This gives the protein CASSQGSGGESSYNEQFF.

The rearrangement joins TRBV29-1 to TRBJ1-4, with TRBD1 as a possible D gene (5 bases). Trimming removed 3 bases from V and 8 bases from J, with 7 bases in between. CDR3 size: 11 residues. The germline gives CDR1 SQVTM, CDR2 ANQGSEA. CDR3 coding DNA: TGCAGCGTTGAGGGGGGGGAAAAACTGTTTTTT. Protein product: CSVEGGEKLFF.

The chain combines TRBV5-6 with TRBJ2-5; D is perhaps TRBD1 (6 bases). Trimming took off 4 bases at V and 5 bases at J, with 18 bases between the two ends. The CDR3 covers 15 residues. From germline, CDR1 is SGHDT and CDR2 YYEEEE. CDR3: CASSRPGEPVETQYF. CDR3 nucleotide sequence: TGTGCCAGCAGCCGCCCAGGGGAGCCGGTCGAGACCCAGTACTTC.

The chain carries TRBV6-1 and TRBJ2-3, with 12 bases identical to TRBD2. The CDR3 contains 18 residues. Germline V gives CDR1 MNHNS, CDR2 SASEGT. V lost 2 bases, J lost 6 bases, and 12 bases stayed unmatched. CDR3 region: CASSERVGLAGGRDTQYF. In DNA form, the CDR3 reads TGTGCCAGCAGTGAACGCGTTGGGCTAGCGGGGGGGAGGGATACGCAGTATTTT.

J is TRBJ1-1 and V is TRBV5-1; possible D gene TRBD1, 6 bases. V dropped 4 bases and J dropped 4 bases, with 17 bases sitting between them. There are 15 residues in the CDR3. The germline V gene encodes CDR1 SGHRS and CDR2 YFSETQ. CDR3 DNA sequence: TGCGCCAGCAGCAGCGGACAGACGGCGGGCACTGAAGCTTTCTTT. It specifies CASSSGQTAGTEAFF.

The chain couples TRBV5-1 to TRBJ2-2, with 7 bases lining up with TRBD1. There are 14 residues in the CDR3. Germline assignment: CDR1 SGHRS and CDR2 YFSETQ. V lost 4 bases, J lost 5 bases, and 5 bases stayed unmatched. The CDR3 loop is CASSGTAGTGELFF. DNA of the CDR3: TGCGCCAGCAGCGGGACAGCAGGTACCGGGGAGCTGTTTTTT.

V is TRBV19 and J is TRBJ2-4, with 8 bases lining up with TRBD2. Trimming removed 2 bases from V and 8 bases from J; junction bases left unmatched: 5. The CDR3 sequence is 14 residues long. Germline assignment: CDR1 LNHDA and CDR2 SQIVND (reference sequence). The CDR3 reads CASSISGRGDIQYF. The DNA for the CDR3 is TGTGCCAGTAGTATAAGCGGGAGAGGGGACATTCAGTACTTC. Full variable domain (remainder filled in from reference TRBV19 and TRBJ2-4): DGGITQSPKYLFRKEGQNVTLSCEQNLNHDAMYWYRQDPGQGLRLIYYSQIVNDFQKGDIAEGYSVSREKKESFPLTVTSAQKNPTAFYLCASSISGRGDIQYFGAGTRLSVL.

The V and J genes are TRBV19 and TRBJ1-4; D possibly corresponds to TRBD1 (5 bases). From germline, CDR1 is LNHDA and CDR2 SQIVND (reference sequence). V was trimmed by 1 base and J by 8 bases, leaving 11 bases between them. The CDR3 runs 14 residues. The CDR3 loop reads CASSIVQGSEKLFF. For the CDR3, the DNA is TGTGCCAGTAGTATAGTCCAGGGATCGGAAAAACTGTTTTTT.

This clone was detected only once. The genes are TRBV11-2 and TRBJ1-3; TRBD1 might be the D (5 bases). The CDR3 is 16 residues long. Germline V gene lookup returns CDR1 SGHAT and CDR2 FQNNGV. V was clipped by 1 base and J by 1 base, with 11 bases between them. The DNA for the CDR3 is TGTGCCAGCAGCTTAGGACAGACACTGTCTGGAAACACCATATATTTT. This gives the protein CASSLGQTLSGNTIYF.

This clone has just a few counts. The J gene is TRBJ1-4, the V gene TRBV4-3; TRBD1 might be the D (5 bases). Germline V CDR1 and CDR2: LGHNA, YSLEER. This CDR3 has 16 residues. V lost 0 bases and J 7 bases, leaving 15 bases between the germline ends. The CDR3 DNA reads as TGCGCCAGCAGCCAAGATCCAGGGATCTTGGGTGAAAAACTGTTTTTT. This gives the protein CASSQDPGILGEKLFF.

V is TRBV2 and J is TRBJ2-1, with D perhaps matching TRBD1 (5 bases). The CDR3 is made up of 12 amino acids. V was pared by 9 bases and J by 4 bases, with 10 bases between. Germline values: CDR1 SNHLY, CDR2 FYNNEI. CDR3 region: CARQGLYNEQFF. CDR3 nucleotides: TGTGCCAGGCAGGGTTTGTACAATGAGCAGTTCTTC.

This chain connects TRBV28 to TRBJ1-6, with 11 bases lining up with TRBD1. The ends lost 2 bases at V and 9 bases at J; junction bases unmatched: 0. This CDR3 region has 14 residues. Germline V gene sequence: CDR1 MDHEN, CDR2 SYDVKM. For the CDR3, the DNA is TGTGCCAGCAGTTTAGGGACAGGGGGTTCACCCCTCCACTTT. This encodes CASSLGTGGSPLHF.

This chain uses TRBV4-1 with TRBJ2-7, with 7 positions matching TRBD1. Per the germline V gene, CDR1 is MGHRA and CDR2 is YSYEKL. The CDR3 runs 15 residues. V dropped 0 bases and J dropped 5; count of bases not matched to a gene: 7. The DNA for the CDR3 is TGCGCCAGCAGCCAAGATGGTCAGGGGGTCGACGAGCAGTACTTC. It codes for CASSQDGQGVDEQYF.

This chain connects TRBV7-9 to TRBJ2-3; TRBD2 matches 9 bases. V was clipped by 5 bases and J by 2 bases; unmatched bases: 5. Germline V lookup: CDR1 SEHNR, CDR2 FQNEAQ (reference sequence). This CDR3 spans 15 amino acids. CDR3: CASSRAGGTTDTQYF. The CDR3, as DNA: TGTGCCAGCAGCCGAGCGGGAGGAACCACAGATACGCAGTATTTT.

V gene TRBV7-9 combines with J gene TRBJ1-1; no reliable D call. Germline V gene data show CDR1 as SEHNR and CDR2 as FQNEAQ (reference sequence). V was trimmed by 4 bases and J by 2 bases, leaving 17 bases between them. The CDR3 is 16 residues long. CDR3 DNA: TGTGCCAGCAGCTACGTACATTTGACTCGAAACACTGAAGCTTTCTTT. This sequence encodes CASSYVHLTRNTEAFF.

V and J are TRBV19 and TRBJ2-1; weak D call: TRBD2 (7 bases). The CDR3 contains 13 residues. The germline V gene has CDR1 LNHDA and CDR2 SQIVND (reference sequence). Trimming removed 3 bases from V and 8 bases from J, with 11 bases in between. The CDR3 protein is CASSIRGADEQFF. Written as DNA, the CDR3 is TGTGCCAGTAGTATCCGGGGGGCGGATGAGCAGTTCTTC.

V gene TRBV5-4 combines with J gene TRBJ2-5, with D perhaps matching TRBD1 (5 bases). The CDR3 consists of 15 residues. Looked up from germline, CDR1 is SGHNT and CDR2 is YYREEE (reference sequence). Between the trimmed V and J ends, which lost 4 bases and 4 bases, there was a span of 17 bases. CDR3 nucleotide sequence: TGTGCCAGCAGCCAGATAGGACAAGGTGGAGAGACCCAGTACTTC. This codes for CASSQIGQGGETQYF.

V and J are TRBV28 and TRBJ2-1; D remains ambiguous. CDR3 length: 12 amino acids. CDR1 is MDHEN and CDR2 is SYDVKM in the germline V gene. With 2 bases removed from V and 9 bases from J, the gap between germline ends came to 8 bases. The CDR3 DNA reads TGTGCCAGCAGTTTAAGTATCAGTGAGCAGTTCTTC. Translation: CASSLSISEQFF.

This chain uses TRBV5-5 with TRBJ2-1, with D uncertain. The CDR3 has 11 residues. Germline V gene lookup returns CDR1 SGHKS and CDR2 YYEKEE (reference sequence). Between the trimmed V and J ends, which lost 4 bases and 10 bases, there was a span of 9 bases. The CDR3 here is CASSPLQEQFF. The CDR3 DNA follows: TGTGCCAGCAGCCCTTTACAGGAGCAGTTCTTC.

CDR3 DNA: TGTGCCAGCAGCTGGCGACAGGGCGGTAATTCACCCCTCCACTTT. Translated: CASSWRQGGNSPLHF. V usage is TRBV5-8 and J usage is TRBJ1-6; 7 bases map to TRBD1. The CDR3 extends over 15 amino acids. Germline CDR1 SGHTS, CDR2 YDEGEE. After removal of 3 bases from V and 6 bases from J, the junction contained 6 bases not matched to a gene.